Listed here are 12 T cell receptor beta chains from one sample, sequenced in a study of technical replicates of blood from a handful of donors. The table came from immunoSEQ multiplex PCR; TCRdb's copy has only in-frame clones and leaves some out. The sample carries 75,000 to 100,000 clones, about 89% recorded once. Sequencing was done on a sample of T cells isolated from PBMCs. The source of these receptors is a human donor in good health.

This rearrangement joins TRBV28 to TRBJ2-3; the match to TRBD2 covers 11 bases. The germline V gene has CDR1 MDHEN and CDR2 SYDVKM. The V segment lost 4 bases and the J segment 5 bases; nucleotides outside the gene matches: 8. The CDR3 covers 16 residues. The CDR3 protein is CASSYMTSGNEDTQYF. The CDR3 coding sequence is TGTGCCAGCAGTTATATGACTAGCGGGAATGAAGATACGCAGTATTTT.

This chain uses TRBV27 with TRBJ2-5; tentatively, D is TRBD1 (6 bases). The germline gives CDR1 MNHEY, CDR2 SMNVEV (reference sequence). V was trimmed by 8 bases and J by 4 bases, leaving 17 bases between them. This CDR3 is 14 amino acids long. DNA of the CDR3: TGTGCCAGCCGAGAAGGGCAGGGGACAGAGACCCAGTACTTC. Residues: CASREGQGTETQYF.

The chain has TRBV27 and TRBJ1-2; 7 nucleotides line up with TRBD1. CDR3 length equals 16 residues. The germline V gene encodes CDR1 MNHEY and CDR2 SMNVEV (reference sequence). V lost 7 bases to trimming and J lost 0 bases; unmatched junction nucleotides: 11. The CDR3 coding sequence is TGTGCCAGCACCGTCAGGGGGACCACTGCTAACTATGGCTACACCTTC. Its protein is CASTVRGTTANYGYTF.

The V gene is TRBV5-1, the J gene TRBJ1-2; D gene unclear. This CDR3 contains 15 residues. V dropped 0 bases and J dropped 5 bases, with 14 bases sitting between them. CDR1 is SGHRS, CDR2 YFSETQ, per germline. CDR3 coding DNA: TGCGCCAGCAGCTTGGCCGCCGGTCAAGCATATGGCTACACCTTC. Its translation: CASSLAAGQAYGYTF. Looking up the rest from reference TRBV5-1 and TRBJ1-2 gives the full variable domain: KAGVTQTPRYLIKTRGQQVTLSCSPISGHRSVSWYQQTPGQGLQFLFEYFSETQRNKGNFPGRFSGRQFSNSRSEMNVSTLELGDSALYLCASSLAAGQAYGYTFGSGTRLTVV.

This chain connects TRBV6-5 to TRBJ2-3; tentative D call: TRBD1 (5 bases). CDR1 is MNHEY, CDR2 SVGAGI, per germline. V was pared by 5 bases and J by 2 bases, with 8 bases between. The CDR3 has 13 residues. The CDR3 DNA reads as TGTGCCAGCAGTCGACAGTCCACAGATACGCAGTATTTT. Translated, it gives CASSRQSTDTQYF.

CDR3 nucleotide sequence: TGTGCCTGGAGTGACGTGGGAGAGGGTTCGGAGACCCAGTACTTC. Its translation is CAWSDVGEGSETQYF. The V call is TRBV30, the J call TRBJ2-5; perhaps TRBD2 as D (5 bases). Trimming stripped 1 base from V and 5 bases from J, with 17 bases between. Per the germline V gene, CDR1 is GTSNPN and CDR2 is SVGIG (reference sequence). The CDR3 runs to 15 residues. The entire variable domain, with the rest obtained from reference TRBV30 and TRBJ2-5, is as follows: SQTIHQWPATLVQPVGSPLSLECTVEGTSNPNLYWYRQAAGRGLQLLFYSVGIGQISSEVPQNLSASRPQDRQFILSSKKLLLSDSGFYLCAWSDVGEGSETQYFGPGTRLLVL.

In DNA, the CDR3 is TGCAGCGTACAGGGGTCCGGATACAATGAGCAGTTCTTC. This sequence encodes CSVQGSGYNEQFF. The chain combines TRBV29-1 with TRBJ2-1; TRBD1 agrees at 7 bases. From germline, CDR1 is SQVTM and CDR2 ANQGSEA. The CDR3 loop spans 13 amino acids. V lost 6 bases and J lost 4; bases outside the gene matches: 6.

V and J are TRBV18 and TRBJ2-7, with D uncertain. The CDR3 contains 14 residues. The V and J ends lost 3 bases and 3 bases respectively, with 12 bases between them. Per the germline V gene, CDR1 is KGHSH and CDR2 is LQKENI. CDR3 sequence (DNA): TGTGCCAGCTCACCCTCGCGAGGTGGCTACGAGCAGTACTTC. Translation: CASSPSRGGYEQYF.

The rearrangement joins TRBV11-2 to TRBJ2-7, with a tentative D call TRBD1 (5 bases). This CDR3 comprises 14 residues. Germline V gene data show CDR1 as SGHAT and CDR2 as FQNNGV. V was cut by 6 bases and J by 5 bases, with 17 bases left in between. CDR3 amino acids: CASSSRQTSDEQYF. In DNA form, the CDR3 reads TGTGCCAGCAGTTCTAGACAGACTTCCGACGAGCAGTACTTC.

CDR3 region: CASSAWTSGGGDTQYF. The CDR3 nucleotides are TGTGCCAGCAGTGCCTGGACTAGCGGGGGAGGAGATACGCAGTATTTT. V gene TRBV6-1 combines with J gene TRBJ2-3; 13 positions match TRBD2. CDR3 size: 16 residues. CDR1 is MNHNS and CDR2 is SASEGT in the germline V gene. The V segment lost 4 bases and the J segment 5 bases; nucleotides outside the gene matches: 6.

The chain uses TRBV29-1 and TRBJ2-1; TRBD1 matches 7 bases. CDR3 length: 14 amino acids. CDR1 is SQVTM and CDR2 is ANQGSEA in the germline V gene. J was trimmed by 9 bases and V by 7 bases; bases with no gene match: 15. As DNA, the CDR3 is TGCAGCGCTACACAGGGGACCCTTCGTGGTGAGCAGTTCTTC. Translation: CSATQGTLRGEQFF.

This sequence joins TRBV7-6 and TRBJ2-1; 15 positions agree with TRBD2. CDR1 and CDR2 from the germline V gene are SGHVS and FNYEAQ. Trimming took 2 bases from V and 4 from J; bases not matched to a gene: 6. The CDR3 is made up of 18 amino acids. Here the CDR3 DNA reads TGTGCCAGCAGCTTATCCTGGACTAGCGGGGGGGCATACAATGAGCAGTTCTTC. Protein sequence: CASSLSWTSGGAYNEQFF.